These 8 T cell receptor beta chains were sequenced from one sample in a study of T cell repertoires in cytomegalovirus infection. No antigen is known for these receptors. TCRdb reanalysed the reads using MiXCR and keeps one entry per CDR3 protein. The table shows around 95,000 distinct CDR3 sequences, with approximately 30% occurring only once. The material was CD8+ T cells from cultured PBMCs, obtained from culture after CMV antigen stimulation. The origin of the receptors is a human donor in good health (CMV status not recorded). Some clones in this sample may be carry-over from other donors' samples.

Relative to its sample, this clonotype is medium-sized (0.01 to 0.1%). V usage is TRBV7-2 and J usage is TRBJ2-2, with D perhaps TRBD1 (5 bases). Trimming removed 2 bases from V and 4 bases from J, with 5 bases in between. Germline CDR1 reads SGHTA; CDR2 reads FQGNSA. The CDR3 is made up of 13 amino acids. CDR3 loop: CASSLTGTGELFF. The CDR3 DNA reads as TGTGCCAGCAGCTTAACAGGCACCGGGGAGCTGTTTTTT.

The chain uses TRBV6-5 and TRBJ2-7; D remains unclear. CDR1 is MNHEY, CDR2 SVGAGI, per germline. Trimming left V 6 bases short and J 3 bases short, with 18 bases between. This CDR3 is built from 15 residues. CDR3 region: CASRSWGGDYYEQYF. The CDR3 coding sequence is TGTGCCAGCAGGTCTTGGGGTGGAGATTACTACGAGCAGTACTTC.

V and J are TRBV12-3 or TRBV12-4 and TRBJ1-2, with 7 bases lining up with TRBD1. V gave up 5 bases and J gave up 0 bases; unmatched junction bases: 12. The CDR3 contains 17 residues. The CDR3: CASSTGDRAIPNYGYTF. Here the CDR3 DNA reads TGTGCCAGCAGTACGGGCGACAGGGCAATTCCTAACTATGGCTACACCTTC.

This clonotype was detected ten times or more. The chain combines TRBV28 with TRBJ1-5; D possibly corresponds to TRBD1 (6 bases). Germline V CDR1 and CDR2: MDHEN, SYDVKM. The CDR3 has 14 residues. V lost 3 bases to trimming and J lost 11 bases, with 17 bases between them. CDR3 coding DNA: TGTGCCAGCAGTTTGACAGGCCCCTTATACACCCAGCATTTT. It specifies CASSLTGPLYTQHF.

A few counts support this clonotype. V gene TRBV29-1 combines with J gene TRBJ2-1; D is perhaps TRBD1 or TRBD2 (5 bases each). CDR1 is SQVTM, CDR2 ANQGSEA, per germline. Trimming left V 3 bases short and J 5 bases short, with 11 bases between. This CDR3 spans 13 amino acids. This CDR3 reads CSVDGTGDNEQFF. CDR3 DNA: TGCAGCGTTGACGGGACGGGCGACAATGAGCAGTTCTTC.

This chain uses TRBV28 with TRBJ2-5; 13 bases are a match to TRBD2. After removal of 8 bases from V and 3 bases from J, the junction contained 0 bases not matched to a gene. CDR1 MDHEN and CDR2 SYDVKM come from the germline V gene. This CDR3 spans 13 amino acids. CDR3 DNA sequence: TGTGCCAGCGGACTAGCGGGGGAAGAGACCCAGTACTTC. Amino acid sequence: CASGLAGEETQYF.

The J gene is TRBJ1-6, the V gene TRBV7-8; D is uncertain. This CDR3 is 13 amino acids long. The germline gives CDR1 SGHVS, CDR2 FQNEAQ. Trimming stripped 2 bases from V and 8 bases from J, with 7 bases between. The CDR3 region has the DNA TGTGCCAGCAGCTTAACCGGACATTCACCCCTCCACTTT. Its translation: CASSLTGHSPLHF.

This clonotype was observed a handful of times. The chain carries TRBV7-8 and TRBJ2-2; D is uncertain. This CDR3 spans 15 amino acids. The germline CDR1 and CDR2 sequences are SGHVS and FQNEAQ. V was pared by 1 base and J by 3 bases, with 9 bases between. In DNA, the CDR3 is TGTGCCAGCAGCTTAGGGGGTCGTGACACCGGGGAGCTGTTTTTT. This sequence encodes CASSLGGRDTGELFF.